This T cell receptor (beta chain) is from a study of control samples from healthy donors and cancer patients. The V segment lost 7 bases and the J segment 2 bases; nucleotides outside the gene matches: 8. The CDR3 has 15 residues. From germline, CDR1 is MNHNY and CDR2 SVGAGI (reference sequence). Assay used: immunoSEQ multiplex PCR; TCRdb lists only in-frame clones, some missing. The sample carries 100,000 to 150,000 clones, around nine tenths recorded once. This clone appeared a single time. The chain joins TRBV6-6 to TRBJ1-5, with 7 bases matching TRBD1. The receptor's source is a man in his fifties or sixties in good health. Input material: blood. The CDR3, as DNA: TGTGCCAGCACCAACAGGGGTGAGGGCAATCAGCCCCAGCATTTT. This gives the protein CASTNRGEGNQPQHF.